The text below deals with one TCR beta chain. The V gene's germline CDR1 is KGHSH and CDR2 LQKENI. Trimming cost V 5 bases and J 2 bases, with 10 bases left between them. The CDR3 totals 14 residues. This entry is derived from a study of blood T cell repertoires in COVID-19. About the research overall: The United States, Italy and Spain provided the acute and convalescent COVID-19 samples. PBMCs, B-cell-depleted T cells, or T cells provided the cDNA or gDNA that made up the material.

As originally analysed: From reference gene primer amplification, estimates of nucleated cell counts were derived. Profiled with immunoSEQ multiplex PCR; TCRdb holds only in-frame clones, not every one. V, J and clone size were drawn from that table, and D and trimming were deduced from the DNA. This sample has some 150,000 clones, with 80% to 90% found just once. The chain is built from TRBV18 and TRBJ1-5; a possible D gene is TRBD1 (6 bases). This TCR was sampled from a man aged 40-49 years with acute or convalescent COVID-19. Specimen: peripheral blood. The CDR3 bases are TGTGCCAGCTCAGGGGGCTCTGGCAATCAGCCCCAGCATTTT. Protein sequence: CASSGGSGNQPQHF. Full variable domain (missing parts from reference TRBV18 and TRBJ1-5): NAGVMQNPRHLVRRRGQEARLRCSPMKGHSHVYWYRQLPEEGLKFMVYLQKENIIDESGMPKERFSAEFPKEGPSILRIQQVVRGDSAAYFCASSGGSGNQPQHFGDGTRLSIL.